These 27 T cell receptor beta chains came from one sample sequenced in a study of shared clonotypes between healthy human individuals. Repertoires were generated with immunoSEQ multiplex PCR, while TCRdb's copy carries only in-frame clones and drops some. The table lists some 900,000 clones, about three quarters of them singletons. The specimen sequenced was memory CD4+ T cells sorted from blood. The subset is: CD45RA-negative fraction. These receptors all stem from a man younger than 35 in good health.

The gene calls are TRBV10-3 and TRBJ2-7, with D hard to call. The CDR3 contains 11 residues. Per the germline V gene, CDR1 is ENHRY and CDR2 is SYGVKD. V lost 4 bases and J 6 bases, leaving 7 bases between the germline ends. The CDR3 region is CAISALSEQYF. CDR3 in DNA: TGTGCCATCAGTGCCCTTAGCGAGCAGTACTTC.

This clone was recorded a few times. The chain joins TRBV19 to TRBJ1-5; TRBD1 matches 8 bases. Germline trimming cut 7 bases from V and 4 bases from J; bases unmatched to any gene: 9. The V gene's germline CDR1 is LNHDA and CDR2 SQIVND (reference sequence). CDR3 size: 15 residues. CDR3 region: CASTLRGTGNQPQHF. The CDR3 bases are TGTGCCAGTACCTTGAGGGGGACAGGTAATCAGCCCCAGCATTTT.

V is TRBV7-2 and J is TRBJ2-3, with 11 bases fitting TRBD2. With 5 bases clipped from V and 2 bases from J, the junction kept 6 bases outside the gene matches. Germline V gene lookup returns CDR1 SGHTA and CDR2 FQGNSA. The CDR3 contains 16 residues. The CDR3 loop reads CASSATSGGYTDTQYF. The CDR3 DNA sequence: TGTGCCAGCAGCGCTACTAGCGGGGGTTACACAGATACGCAGTATTTT. The full variable domain, completed using reference TRBV7-2 and TRBJ2-3, is GAGVSQSPSNKVTEKGKDVELRCDPISGHTALYWYRQSLGQGLEFLIYFQGNSAPDKSGLPSDRFSAERTGGSVSTLTIQRTQQEDSAVYLCASSATSGGYTDTQYFGPGTRLTVL.

This sequence joins TRBV2 and TRBJ2-7, with a weak D call TRBD2 (5 bases). The CDR3 is made up of 13 amino acids. Trimming removed 7 bases from V and 0 bases from J, with 10 bases in between. Germline CDR1 reads SNHLY; CDR2 reads FYNNEI. CDR3: CASNSRDSYEQYF. As DNA, the CDR3 is TGTGCCAGCAACAGTCGGGACTCCTACGAGCAGTACTTC.

The chain couples TRBV5-1 to TRBJ2-7; 13 positions agree with TRBD2. CDR1 and CDR2 from the germline V gene are SGHRS and YFSETQ. Germline trimming cut 4 bases from V and 3 bases from J; bases unmatched to any gene: 13. The CDR3 sequence is 18 residues long. The DNA of the CDR3 is TGCGCCAGCAGCCGACCCGGGACTAGCGGGGAACGGAGCTACGAGCAGTACTTC. This translates into CASSRPGTSGERSYEQYF.

The V and J genes are TRBV19 and TRBJ1-5; TRBD1 might be the D (6 bases). Trimming removed 6 bases at V and 1 base at J, with 13 bases between. The germline V gene has CDR1 LNHDA and CDR2 SQIVND (reference sequence). This CDR3 region has 15 residues. Here the CDR3 DNA reads TGTGCCAGTAGGACGACAGGCCTGAGCAATCAGCCCCAGCATTTT. This encodes CASRTTGLSNQPQHF. The whole variable domain, remainder taken from reference TRBV19 and TRBJ1-5, is DGGITQSPKYLFRKEGQNVTLSCEQNLNHDAMYWYRQDPGQGLRLIYYSQIVNDFQKGDIAEGYSVSREKKESFPLTVTSAQKNPTAFYLCASRTTGLSNQPQHFGDGTRLSIL.

The chain combines TRBV4-2 with TRBJ1-2; the D gene is possibly TRBD1 (6 bases). The V end was cut by 3 bases, the J end by 4 bases, with 12 bases between. This CDR3 region has 14 residues. From germline, CDR1 is LGHNA and CDR2 YNFKEQ. The CDR3 protein is CASSQTGTTYGYTF. As DNA, the CDR3 is TGTGCCAGCAGCCAGACCGGGACAACCTATGGCTACACCTTC.

V gene TRBV14 combines with J gene TRBJ1-2; 10 nucleotides line up with TRBD1. The CDR3 is made up of 17 amino acids. V lost 5 bases, J lost 0 bases, and 9 bases stayed unmatched. The V gene's germline CDR1 is SGHDN and CDR2 FVKESK. The CDR3 here is CASSRSGTGVSNYGYTF. In nucleotides, the CDR3 is TGTGCCAGCAGCAGATCCGGGACAGGGGTTTCTAACTATGGCTACACCTTC.

J is TRBJ2-5 and V is TRBV20-1; 7 bases are shared with TRBD2. The CDR3 consists of 11 residues. In germline, CDR1 is DFQATT, CDR2 SNEGSKA (reference sequence). CDR3 sequence: CRGGSRETQYF. For the CDR3, the DNA is TGCAGGGGCGGGAGTCGAGAGACCCAGTACTTC.

The V gene is TRBV6-1, the J gene TRBJ2-7; 7 bases line up with TRBD1. From germline, CDR1 is MNHNS and CDR2 SASEGT. This CDR3 is built from 15 residues. Losses at the gene ends were 5 bases for V and 0 bases for J; bases not matched to a gene: 7. The CDR3 region is CASSLNRGSSYEQYF. CDR3 coding DNA: TGTGCCAGCAGTCTAAACAGGGGCTCCTCCTACGAGCAGTACTTC.

The chain links TRBV27 to TRBJ2-1; 8 bases fit TRBD2. Germline lookup yields CDR1 MNHEY and CDR2 SMNVEV (reference sequence). CDR3 size: 15 residues. Losses at the gene ends were 2 bases for V and 7 bases for J; bases not matched to a gene: 7. CDR3 bases: TGTGCCAGCAGTTTAAGGCGGGGGGCGGCGAATGAGCAGTTCTTC. It encodes CASSLRRGAANEQFF.

This chain joins TRBV28 and TRBJ1-2, with TRBD1 matching over 12 bases. Trimming took 3 bases from V and 8 from J; bases not matched to a gene: 10. The CDR3 runs 16 residues. The germline CDR1 and CDR2 sequences are MDHEN and SYDVKM. CDR3 nucleotide sequence: TGTGCCAGCAGTTTGTTGACGGGACAGGGGGCGCGCGGCTACACCTTC. Its translation is CASSLLTGQGARGYTF.

Notes on this clone: This same CDR3 is encoded by further DNA sequences in the sample. V usage is TRBV25-1 and J usage is TRBJ1-1, with D perhaps TRBD1 (6 bases). V lost 4 bases, J lost 4 bases, and 10 bases lay in between. CDR1 MGHDK and CDR2 SYGVNS come from the germline V gene. CDR3 size: 13 residues. The chain's CDR3 is CASSGQGSTEAFF. The CDR3 nucleotides are TGTGCCAGCAGTGGGCAGGGGAGCACTGAAGCTTTCTTT.

As DNA, the CDR3 is TGTGCCAGTGCTCGGAGGCAGTCCAGCTCCTACGAGCAGTACTTC. Amino acid sequence: CASARRQSSSYEQYF. The chain links TRBV19 to TRBJ2-7; TRBD2 is a possible D gene (5 bases). V was trimmed by 8 bases and J by 0 bases, leaving 17 bases between them. From germline, CDR1 is LNHDA and CDR2 SQIVND (reference sequence). The CDR3 has 15 residues.

The gene calls are TRBV7-8 and TRBJ2-7; 8 bases are a match to TRBD2. The CDR3 sequence is 17 residues long. The junction had 18 bases not matched to a gene; V was cut back by 5 bases and J by 6 bases. Germline V gives CDR1 SGHVS, CDR2 FQNEAQ. The CDR3 here is CASSPGGGGPRLIEQYF. In DNA, the CDR3 is TGTGCCAGCAGCCCGGGGGGGGGCGGGCCTAGGTTAATCGAGCAGTACTTC. The full variable domain, in which reference TRBV7-8 and TRBJ2-7 provide the parts outside the CDR3, is GAGVSQSPRYKVAKRGQDVALRCDPISGHVSLFWYQQALGQGPEFLTYFQNEAQLDKSGLPSDRFFAERPEGSVSTLKIQRTQQEDSAVYLCASSPGGGGPRLIEQYFGPGTRLTVT.

As regards this clone: A single base separates this from a much larger clone, so it may be a read error. This chain's CDR3 is CASSFPNTGELFF. In nucleotides, the CDR3 is TGTGCCAGCAGTTTCCCGAACACCGGGGAGCTGTTTTTT. The chain combines TRBV27 with TRBJ2-2; D is undetermined. Trimming shortened V by 3 bases and J by 0 bases, and 2 bases separated the two germline ends. This CDR3 spans 13 amino acids. The V gene's germline CDR1 is MNHEY and CDR2 SMNVEV (reference sequence).

About this clone itself: Other DNA sequences in the same sample also yield this CDR3. The chain carries TRBV7-2 and TRBJ1-1; 7 bases fit TRBD1. V dropped 6 bases and J dropped 0; count of bases not matched to a gene: 4. Germline V CDR1 and CDR2: SGHTA, FQGNSA. CDR3 length equals 14 residues. For the CDR3, the DNA is TGTGCCAGCAGTCGGGACAGCTTGAACACTGAAGCTTTCTTT. As protein: CASSRDSLNTEAFF.

This clone was seen a handful of times. The chain employs TRBV19 and TRBJ2-3, with D perhaps matching TRBD1 (5 bases). The CDR3 runs to 15 residues. The ends were cut back, 8 bases at V and 0 bases at J, with 15 bases in the middle. In germline, CDR1 is LNHDA, CDR2 SQIVND (reference sequence). CDR3 sequence: CASVNGAGSTDTQYF. The DNA of the CDR3 is TGTGCCAGTGTAAATGGGGCAGGGAGCACAGATACGCAGTATTTT. The variable domain in full, completed from reference TRBV19 and TRBJ2-3, reads DGGITQSPKYLFRKEGQNVTLSCEQNLNHDAMYWYRQDPGQGLRLIYYSQIVNDFQKGDIAEGYSVSREKKESFPLTVTSAQKNPTAFYLCASVNGAGSTDTQYFGPGTRLTVL.

A single count supports this clone. This chain joins TRBV6-5 and TRBJ2-1; a possible D gene is TRBD1 (6 bases). The CDR3 totals 13 residues. Trimming shortened V by 5 bases and J by 12 bases, and 17 bases separated the two germline ends. From germline, CDR1 is MNHEY and CDR2 SVGAGI. The CDR3 protein is CASSKTGPLVQFF. CDR3 bases: TGTGCCAGCAGTAAGACAGGCCCCCTAGTGCAGTTCTTC.

Many counts were recorded for this clone. This sample includes further DNA sequences coding for the same CDR3. The J gene is TRBJ2-1, the V gene TRBV20-1; a weak D match, TRBD1 (6 bases). This CDR3 spans 10 amino acids. Germline loops: CDR1 DFQATT, CDR2 SNEGSKA (reference sequence). Deletions cut 6 bases from V and 9 bases from J, with 9 bases between. Here the CDR3 reads CSAPRGEQFF. In DNA, the CDR3 is TGCAGTGCCCCCAGGGGTGAGCAGTTCTTC.

This clone showed up just a few times. The chain combines TRBV30 with TRBJ2-3; 8 nucleotides match TRBD2. The CDR3 totals 15 residues. From germline, CDR1 is GTSNPN and CDR2 SVGIG (reference sequence). V shed 3 bases and J 2 bases; nucleotides not matched to a gene: 7. The CDR3: CAWSPGLGVTDTQYF. The CDR3, as DNA: TGTGCCTGGAGCCCGGGACTAGGGGTCACAGATACGCAGTATTTT.

The CDR3 loop is CAWSVISYGYTF. CDR3 coding DNA: TGTGCCTGGAGTGTTATTTCCTATGGCTACACCTTC. This chain uses TRBV30 with TRBJ1-2; D is uncertain. Germline loops: CDR1 GTSNPN, CDR2 SVGIG (reference sequence). Trimming stripped 0 bases from V and 4 bases from J, with 6 bases between. The CDR3 loop spans 12 amino acids.

This clone showed up many times. This chain connects TRBV9 to TRBJ2-1; tentatively, D is TRBD2 (5 bases). The CDR3 spans 15 residues. CDR1 and CDR2 from the germline V gene are SGDLS and YYNGEE. The V end lost 2 bases, the J end lost 8 bases, and 17 bases lay between the germline ends. The DNA for the CDR3 is TGTGCCAGCAGCGTGGAGGTCTCGGCGGCCCATGAGCAGTTCTTC. It specifies CASSVEVSAAHEQFF.

This clone appeared a few times. This chain joins TRBV7-3 and TRBJ1-1; 7 bases are a match to TRBD1. The CDR3 is made up of 14 amino acids. From germline, CDR1 is SGHTA and CDR2 FQGTGA. V was pared by 5 bases and J by 4 bases, with 7 bases of the junction left unmatched. CDR3 amino acids: CASSLMGTATEAFF. The CDR3 coding sequence is TGTGCCAGCAGCCTAATGGGGACAGCCACTGAAGCTTTCTTT.

The CDR3 is CASRWRTGTEGANVLTF. The CDR3 coding sequence is TGTGCCAGCCGCTGGCGGACAGGGACAGAGGGGGCCAACGTCCTGACTTTC. V gene TRBV5-6 combines with J gene TRBJ2-6; the match to TRBD1 covers 8 bases. Germline trimming cut 7 bases from V and 4 bases from J; bases unmatched to any gene: 13. Germline V gene data show CDR1 as SGHDT and CDR2 as YYEEEE. The CDR3 consists of 17 residues.

This clone was counted a few times. A much bigger clone sits one base away, suggesting this may be a read error. V usage is TRBV7-9 and J usage is TRBJ1-1, with a possible D match to TRBD1 (6 bases). Germline values: CDR1 SEHNR, CDR2 FQNEAQ (reference sequence). Trimming cost V 1 base and J 5 bases, with 8 bases left between them. This CDR3 contains 13 residues. The CDR3 nucleotides are TGTGCCAGCAGCTTAGGCGGACAGACTGAAGCTTTCTTT. This encodes CASSLGGQTEAFF.

This clone was recorded once. The rearrangement links TRBV5-1 to TRBJ2-7; D perhaps matches TRBD2 (6 bases). Trimming pared 6 bases from V and 1 base from J, leaving 17 bases between. CDR1 and CDR2 (germline): SGHRS, YFSETQ. CDR3 size: 15 residues. CDR3 residues: CASTLGGGQSYEQYF. DNA for the CDR3: TGCGCCAGCACCCTTGGGGGAGGTCAGTCCTACGAGCAGTACTTC.